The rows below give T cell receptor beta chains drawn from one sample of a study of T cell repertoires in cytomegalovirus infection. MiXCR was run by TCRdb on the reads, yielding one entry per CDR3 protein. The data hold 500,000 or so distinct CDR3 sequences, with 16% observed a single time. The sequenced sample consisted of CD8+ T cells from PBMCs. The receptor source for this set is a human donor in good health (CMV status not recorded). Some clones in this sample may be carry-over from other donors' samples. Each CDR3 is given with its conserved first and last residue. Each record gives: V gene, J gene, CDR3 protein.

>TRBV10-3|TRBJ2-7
CAISESARAYEQYF
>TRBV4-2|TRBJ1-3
CASSQELLVSHSGNTIYF
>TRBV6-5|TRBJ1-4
CASSYGTGYNEKLFF
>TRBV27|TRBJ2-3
CASRGPGTGDIDTQYF
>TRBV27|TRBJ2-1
CASHPTGRRYNEQFF
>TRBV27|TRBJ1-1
CASRRTNTEAFF
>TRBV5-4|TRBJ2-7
CASSFPGTGAYEQYF
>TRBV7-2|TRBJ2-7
CASSIRGDRSGVSEQYF
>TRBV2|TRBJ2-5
CASSEGAGDQYF
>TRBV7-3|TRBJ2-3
CASSLTTSANTQYF
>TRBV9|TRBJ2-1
CASSEPKGGGSREQFF
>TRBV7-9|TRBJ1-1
CASSSTLNTEAFF
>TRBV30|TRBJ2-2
CAWDLGAGGPGELFF
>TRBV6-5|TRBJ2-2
CASSYGAAGELFF
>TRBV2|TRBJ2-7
CASRDTHYEQYF
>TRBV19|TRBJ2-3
CASSILHATTDTQYF
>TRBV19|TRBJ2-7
CASSTRPGQGSREQYF
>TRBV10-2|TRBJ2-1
CASSEVNSLTLLF